These 30 T cell receptor beta chains came from one sample sequenced in a study of T cell repertoires in cytomegalovirus infection. No antigens are known for them. One entry per CDR3 protein, called by TCRdb with MiXCR from the reads. The data contain hundreds of thousands of distinct CDR3 sequences, approximately 32% of them seen just once; the ten biggest clones take up around 11%. The sequences come from cultured CD8+ T cells from PBMCs, collected from culture after CMV antigen stimulation. Receptor source: a human donor in good health (CMV status not recorded). Some clones in this sample may be carry-over from other donors' samples.

The rearrangement joins TRBV4-2 to TRBJ2-2; 8 bases align to TRBD1. The J segment lost 1 base and the V segment lost 6 bases, leaving 10 bases of the junction unmatched. The CDR3 runs to 17 residues. The germline V gene encodes CDR1 LGHNA and CDR2 YNFKEQ. In DNA, the CDR3 is TGTGCCAGCAGAGCAAGATCAGGGGGCCTGAACACCGGGGAGCTGTTTTTT. Its translation: CASRARSGGLNTGELFF.

The genes are TRBV6-1 and TRBJ1-1; D gene unclear. Trimming removed 10 bases from V and 4 bases from J, with 10 bases in between. CDR1 is MNHNS, CDR2 SASEGT, per germline. The CDR3 is made up of 11 amino acids. This chain's CDR3 is CATLYFTEAFF. CDR3 in DNA: TGTGCCACCTTATATTTCACTGAAGCTTTCTTT.

This clonotype was recorded at least ten times. The CDR3 loop is CASSFPKTRPGDYGYTF. The CDR3 nucleotides are TGTGCCAGCAGCTTCCCCAAGACAAGACCGGGCGACTATGGCTACACCTTC. The chain is built from TRBV7-8 and TRBJ1-2; D ambiguous. Germline V gives CDR1 SGHVS, CDR2 FQNEAQ. Deletions cut 3 bases from V and 3 bases from J, with 20 bases between. This CDR3 contains 17 residues.

V and J are TRBV7-3 and TRBJ1-6; perhaps TRBD1 as D (6 bases). The CDR3 consists of 16 residues. The germline V gene encodes CDR1 SGHTA and CDR2 FQGTGA. Trimming removed 5 bases at V and 7 bases at J, with 18 bases between. CDR3 nucleotide sequence: TGTGCCAGCAGCGCCGGAGGGGGGCCCAAGAATTCACCCCTCCACTTT. This translates into CASSAGGGPKNSPLHF.

The chain links TRBV6-5 to TRBJ1-6; 9 nucleotides line up with TRBD1. V was clipped by 8 bases and J by 5 bases; unmatched bases: 16. Germline V lookup: CDR1 MNHEY, CDR2 SVGAGI. The CDR3 has 18 residues. CDR3 region: CASAPGTGSGYDNSPLHF. The CDR3, as DNA: TGTGCCAGCGCCCCCGGGACAGGGTCTGGATACGATAATTCACCCCTCCACTTT.

This chain connects TRBV12-3 or TRBV12-4 to TRBJ2-1, with D maybe TRBD2 (6 bases). The CDR3 consists of 21 residues. The germline V and J ends were trimmed by 10 bases and 0 bases, with 34 bases remaining between them. CDR3 in amino acids: CANSLARGANQLKSSYNEQFF. The CDR3 coding sequence is TGTGCCAACAGCCTCGCTCGCGGGGCAAACCAACTTAAAAGCTCCTACAATGAGCAGTTCTTC.

This clonotype was observed a handful of times. The rearrangement joins TRBV6-1 to TRBJ2-7; D is perhaps TRBD1 (5 bases). This CDR3 region has 15 residues. Germline values: CDR1 MNHNS, CDR2 SASEGT. Trimming shortened V by 2 bases and J by 6 bases, and 17 bases separated the two germline ends. The DNA of the CDR3 is TGTGCCAGCAGTGAAAGTCTATCGGACAAAAGCGAGCAGTACGTC. As protein: CASSESLSDKSEQYV.

The chain joins TRBV19 to TRBJ1-1; tentative D call: TRBD1 (5 bases). Germline V lookup: CDR1 LNHDA, CDR2 SQIVND (reference sequence). Trimming left V 7 bases short and J 2 bases short, with 20 bases between. The CDR3 has 16 amino acids. The CDR3 is CASTDGWGTVNTEAFF. Written as DNA, the CDR3 is TGTGCCAGTACCGACGGGTGGGGGACGGTTAACACTGAAGCTTTCTTT. Variable domain in full (rest from reference TRBV19 and TRBJ1-1): DGGITQSPKYLFRKEGQNVTLSCEQNLNHDAMYWYRQDPGQGLRLIYYSQIVNDFQKGDIAEGYSVSREKKESFPLTVTSAQKNPTAFYLCASTDGWGTVNTEAFFGQGTRLTVV.

In its sample, this clonotype was seen a few times. In nucleotides, the CDR3 is TGTGCCAGCAGCTTAGGTGGGATTCCTTCCGAGCAGTACGTC. It specifies CASSLGGIPSEQYV. The rearrangement links TRBV7-8 to TRBJ2-7, with D uncertain. The CDR3 runs to 14 residues. The ends were cut back, 1 base at V and 6 bases at J, with 13 bases in the middle. Germline V lookup: CDR1 SGHVS, CDR2 FQNEAQ.

This clonotype showed up many times. The CDR3 bases are TGTGCCAGCAGCCCCGCCGATGAGCAGTTCTTC. It is translated as CASSPADEQFF. The chain has TRBV7-6 and TRBJ2-1; no definite D call. CDR1 and CDR2 (germline): SGHVS, FNYEAQ. V lost 5 bases, J lost 8 bases, and 7 bases lay in between. The CDR3 has 11 amino acids.

This chain links TRBV7-6 with TRBJ2-2; weak D call: TRBD2 (6 bases). Trimming removed 5 bases at V and 6 bases at J, with 16 bases between. The CDR3 runs to 15 residues. Germline CDR1 SGHVS, CDR2 FNYEAQ. The CDR3 is CASSLRDFGAGELFF. CDR3 in DNA: TGTGCCAGCAGCCTCCGGGACTTCGGGGCCGGGGAGCTGTTTTTT.

This chain links TRBV12-5 with TRBJ1-5; D is uncertain. Per the germline V gene, CDR1 is LGHNT and CDR2 is FRNRAP. The CDR3 totals 14 residues. V dropped 1 base and J dropped 5 bases, with 9 bases sitting between them. The CDR3 loop is CASGLGQYHQPQHF. CDR3 in DNA: TGTGCTAGTGGTTTGGGGCAGTATCATCAGCCCCAGCATTTT.

This clonotype appeared a few times. The gene calls are TRBV20-1 and TRBJ2-4, with 7 bases aligning to TRBD2. Germline assignment: CDR1 DFQATT and CDR2 SNEGSKA (reference sequence). The CDR3 contains 14 residues. With V trimmed by 0 bases and J by 8 bases, 7 bases remained unmatched. The CDR3 spells CSARDLIGGDIQYF. The CDR3 DNA sequence: TGCAGTGCTAGAGATCTGATTGGGGGGGACATTCAGTACTTC.

The chain joins TRBV12-3 or TRBV12-4 to TRBJ1-1; D is unresolved. V dropped 3 bases and J dropped 6 bases, with 11 bases sitting between them. The CDR3 has 13 amino acids. CDR3 nucleotides: TGTGCCAGCAGTTTGAGTGGGCTGGCTGAAGCTTTCTTT. This translates into CASSLSGLAEAFF.

This clonotype was seen more than once but under ten times. This rearrangement joins TRBV2 to TRBJ2-2; 14 nucleotides match TRBD2. Germline CDR1 is SNHLY and CDR2 is FYNNEI. V was pared by 8 bases and J by 9 bases, with 5 bases of the junction left unmatched. The CDR3 loop spans 14 amino acids. Written as DNA, the CDR3 is TGTGCCAGCGGACTAGCGGGGGGACGAAGGGAGCTGTTTTTT. It encodes CASGLAGGRRELFF.

The chain has TRBV27 and TRBJ2-3; TRBD1 is a possible D gene (5 bases). Trimming removed 5 bases at V and 6 bases at J, with 15 bases between. The CDR3 extends over 14 amino acids. Germline loops: CDR1 MNHEY, CDR2 SMNVEV (reference sequence). The CDR3 loop is CASSIWGEADTQYF. The CDR3 coding sequence is TGTGCCAGCAGTATCTGGGGCGAAGCCGATACGCAGTATTTT.

The V call is TRBV27, the J call TRBJ2-2; weak D call: TRBD2 (7 bases). CDR1 is MNHEY, CDR2 SMNVEV, per germline (reference sequence). Trimming stripped 5 bases from V and 4 bases from J, with 17 bases between. This CDR3 region has 16 residues. CDR3 loop: CASSPRGAPSTGELFF. The DNA of the CDR3 is TGTGCCAGCAGTCCCCGGGGGGCCCCGAGCACCGGGGAGCTGTTTTTT.

The V and J genes are TRBV27 and TRBJ2-1; D is ambiguous. The CDR3 runs to 14 residues. V lost 1 base and J lost 5, with 9 bases in between. Germline CDR1 and CDR2: MNHEY and SMNVEV (reference sequence). DNA for the CDR3: TGTGCCAGCAGTTTATTGAGTAGTCACAATGAGCAGTTCTTC. Its protein product is CASSLLSSHNEQFF.

The chain is built from TRBV2 and TRBJ2-1, with 11 bases that match TRBD2. CDR3 size: 15 residues. V lost 5 bases, J lost 7 bases, and 7 bases stayed unmatched. Germline lookup yields CDR1 SNHLY and CDR2 FYNNEI. The chain's CDR3 is CASSPGVAGGNEQFF. In DNA form, the CDR3 reads TGTGCCAGCAGTCCCGGAGTAGCGGGGGGGAATGAGCAGTTCTTC.

Concerning this clonotype itself: The germline gene is not matched at one end of the junction; a read error may be the cause. V gene TRBV27 combines with J gene TRBJ2-5, with D perhaps being TRBD1 or TRBD2 (5 bases each). The germline CDR1 and CDR2 sequences are MNHEY and SMNVEV (reference sequence). The CDR3 contains 14 residues. The CDR3 nucleotides are TGTGCCAACAGTTTCTCGGGGCCTCAAGAGACCCAGTACTTC. Translating gives CANSFSGPQETQYF.

The J gene is TRBJ2-3, the V gene TRBV12-3 or TRBV12-4; D is unclear. The germline V and J ends were trimmed by 8 bases and 5 bases, with 20 bases remaining between them. CDR3 length: 15 residues. CDR3: CASRADNLVRDTQYF. The CDR3 nucleotides are TGTGCCAGCCGAGCCGACAACCTCGTCCGAGATACGCAGTATTTT.

This clonotype was seen many times. The rearrangement joins TRBV7-8 to TRBJ2-5; D is unclear. The CDR3 runs 14 residues. Per germline, CDR1 SGHVS and CDR2 FQNEAQ. Trimming shortened V by 1 base and J by 5 bases, and 11 bases separated the two germline ends. In DNA form, the CDR3 reads TGTGCCAGCAGCTTAGGGCTGCTTGACGAGACCCAGTACTTC. It specifies CASSLGLLDETQYF.

The rearrangement uses TRBV27 and TRBJ1-1; the match to TRBD1 covers 11 bases. The CDR3 is 16 residues long. V gave up 7 bases and J gave up 0 bases; unmatched junction bases: 7. CDR1 is MNHEY, CDR2 SMNVEV, per germline (reference sequence). The CDR3 DNA reads TGTGCCAGCACCCCCGGGACAGGGGGAATGAACACTGAAGCTTTCTTT. It encodes CASTPGTGGMNTEAFF.

The J gene is TRBJ1-2, the V gene TRBV4-3; D may be TRBD1 (5 bases). Trimming pared 0 bases from V and 3 bases from J, leaving 17 bases between. This CDR3 region has 17 residues. Germline V gene data show CDR1 as LGHNA and CDR2 as YSLEER. This CDR3 is CASSQDGGNPGDYGYTF. CDR3 bases: TGCGCCAGCAGCCAAGACGGAGGTAACCCGGGGGACTATGGCTACACCTTC.

This chain joins TRBV27 and TRBJ2-7; 8 nucleotides match TRBD1. The CDR3 spans 14 residues. The V gene's germline CDR1 is MNHEY and CDR2 SMNVEV (reference sequence). The junction had 4 bases not matched to a gene; V was cut back by 4 bases and J by 2 bases. The CDR3 is CASSSGQAAYEQYV. CDR3 in DNA: TGTGCCAGCAGTTCGGGACAGGCCGCCTACGAGCAGTACGTC.

This clonotype appeared a few times. The chain employs TRBV10-2 and TRBJ2-5; D tentatively reads TRBD1 or TRBD2 (6 bases each). Trimming took off 4 bases at V and 3 bases at J, with 15 bases between the two ends. CDR3 size: 15 residues. Germline loops: CDR1 WSHSY, CDR2 SAAADI. The chain's CDR3 is CASSALDRGEETQYF. CDR3 DNA sequence: TGCGCCAGCAGTGCCTTGGATAGGGGGGAAGAGACCCAGTACTTC.

In this sample, this clonotype turned up a few times. CDR3 residues: CASSPPGRPGDEQFF. The CDR3 nucleotides read TGTGCCAGCTCACCACCCGGCAGGCCTGGGGATGAGCAGTTCTTC. The chain is built from TRBV18 and TRBJ2-1; D is uncertain. The CDR3 is 15 residues long. CDR1 KGHSH and CDR2 LQKENI come from the germline V gene. The ends were cut back, 0 bases at V and 8 bases at J, with 14 bases in the middle. Looking up the rest from reference TRBV18 and TRBJ2-1 gives the full variable domain: NAGVMQNPRHLVRRRGQEARLRCSPMKGHSHVYWYRQLPEEGLKFMVYLQKENIIDESGMPKERFSAEFPKEGPSILRIQQVVRGDSAAYFCASSPPGRPGDEQFFGPGTRLTVL.

This clonotype has at least ten counts. J is TRBJ2-2 and V is TRBV7-9, with 8 bases aligning to TRBD1. This CDR3 has 15 residues. The germline gives CDR1 SEHNR, CDR2 FQNEAQ (reference sequence). J gave up 5 bases and V 5 bases, and 7 bases lay outside the gene matches. The CDR3 region is CASSPRTGQTGELFF. For the CDR3, the DNA is TGTGCCAGCAGCCCCCGGACAGGGCAGACCGGGGAGCTGTTTTTT.

Only a few counts were recorded for this clonotype. The J gene is TRBJ2-7, the V gene TRBV7-9; 9 bases align to TRBD1. The CDR3 covers 14 residues. Germline trimming cut 6 bases from V and 3 bases from J; bases unmatched to any gene: 6. CDR1 and CDR2 from the germline V gene are SEHNR and FQNEAQ (reference sequence). The CDR3 spells CASRGQGKDYEQYF. CDR3 nucleotides: TGTGCCAGCAGAGGACAGGGGAAAGACTACGAGCAGTACTTC.

This clonotype was counted only a few times. This chain uses TRBV6-2 or TRBV6-3 with TRBJ2-7; TRBD1 aligns across 9 bases. Trimming took 5 bases from V and 3 from J; bases not matched to a gene: 5. From germline, CDR1 is MNHEY and CDR2 SVGEGT. The CDR3 is made up of 14 amino acids. Here the CDR3 DNA reads TGTGCCAGCAGTCGGGGACAGGGATACTACGAGCAGTACGTC. Its protein product is CASSRGQGYYEQYV.